This TCR beta chain was obtained from a study of blood T cells in healthy people across ages (dated by TCRdb to between 2014 and 2017). In terms of the full investigation: In model experiments, template switching captured roughly one uniquely barcoded TCR beta cDNA molecule for every two T cells. Using deep sequencing normalized with unique cDNA molecular identifiers, the study measured how TCR beta repertoire diversity changes with age. The donors were divided into four age groups: young (average about 16 years), middle-aged (around 37), aged (around 59) and long-lived (approximately 74). To avoid experimental bias, donors of different ages were distributed randomly across sequencing lanes. Two additional independent replicas of 1 million unique cDNA reads from the same blood draw were analyzed for two donors (one aged 18 to 30 and one aged 80 or older). Beyond this particular receptor, the publication reports: Because the CMV infection status of the donors was unknown, age-related changes in expanded clonotypes may potentially have been confounded. Since profiling was done on bulk unsorted PBMCs, naive and antigen-experienced compartments could not be conclusively compared. Total diversity estimates from one million sequenced T cells were considered lower bounds and underestimates. As age increased, observed TCR beta diversity per million T cells dropped in a roughly linear way, and a significant reduction was already evident by age around 41. Compared with the aged group, more naive CD4+ T cells, fewer expanded clones and increased TCR diversity were shown by the long-lived group, suggesting age selection. The percentage of naive T cells measured by flow cytometry correlated strongly with observed TCR beta diversity.

In the case of this clonotype: The antigen it recognizes is unknown. No base quality values were provided; no much bigger clone lies one nucleotide off.

Donors were approximately 42 systemically healthy Caucasian individuals from Russia aged 6 to 90 years. About 10 milliliters of peripheral blood were drawn from each donor into EDTA-treated Vacutainer tubes. PBMCs were isolated by Ficoll-Paque density-gradient centrifugation, with at least 6.5 million obtained per sample. Trizol reagent was used to extract total RNA from PBMCs, with at least 6 micrograms per sample. The percentages of naive CD45RAhigh/CD27high T cells were determined by flow cytometry on a PBMC aliquot from every donor. Libraries were prepared through 5' RACE. The reads were generated on an Illumina HiSeq 2500. The second PCR ran for roughly 7 to 12 cycles and used a J-beta primer mix along with a sample-barcoded 5' primer. Each TCR beta cDNA molecule received a unique molecular identifier from a template-switch 5' adaptor carrying 12 random nucleotides. Each sample yielded at least 2.5 million CDR3-containing paired-end reads. The Mint cDNA synthesis kit, primed by a TRBC-specific oligonucleotide, was used to synthesize first-strand cDNA from all RNA. Following uracil-DNA glycosylase treatment, all cDNA underwent a first 18-cycle PCR with the universal primers M1SS and BC2_uni_R. The authors' pipeline ran thus. For normalization, 1 million high-quality reads, each with a distinct molecular identifier, were randomly selected from each sample. Reads sharing molecular identifiers were discarded rather than binned into consensus sequences. CDR3 identification, clonotype clustering and error correction used MiTCR with a Q25 quality threshold and the strictest error-elimination algorithm. Lower-bound total TCR beta diversity was estimated with a nonparametric unseen species model using Euler transformation. TCRdb applied fastp at Q25 and MiXCR to the public reads, then kept only in-frame beta chains. Rows matching on CDR3 protein sequence are summarized as one entry with the most common DNA and genes. TCRdb, not the original authors, processed these V and J calls. This sample holds roughly 730,000 distinct CDR3 sequences; roughly 50% were observed only once. Around a quarter of the sample is held by the ten biggest clonotypes.

V loses 6 bases of germline sequence and J loses 8 bases, and the interval between the two ends is 18 bases. CDR1 KGHDR and CDR2 SFDVKD are derived from the germline V gene. The CDR3 numbers 14 residues from cysteine through phenylalanine. Only the CDR3 DNA stays, 42 bases, in frame from base 1. The source of this sequence is a man aged 40-55 years in good health. The sequenced sample was blood. The sequence links TRBV24-1 to TRBJ1-2; TRBD1 is possibly the D segment (5 matching bases). The sequence in DNA is TGTGCCACCAGTCGACAGCCCCCGGGGGAGGGCTACACCTTC. This encodes CATSRQPPGEGYTF.